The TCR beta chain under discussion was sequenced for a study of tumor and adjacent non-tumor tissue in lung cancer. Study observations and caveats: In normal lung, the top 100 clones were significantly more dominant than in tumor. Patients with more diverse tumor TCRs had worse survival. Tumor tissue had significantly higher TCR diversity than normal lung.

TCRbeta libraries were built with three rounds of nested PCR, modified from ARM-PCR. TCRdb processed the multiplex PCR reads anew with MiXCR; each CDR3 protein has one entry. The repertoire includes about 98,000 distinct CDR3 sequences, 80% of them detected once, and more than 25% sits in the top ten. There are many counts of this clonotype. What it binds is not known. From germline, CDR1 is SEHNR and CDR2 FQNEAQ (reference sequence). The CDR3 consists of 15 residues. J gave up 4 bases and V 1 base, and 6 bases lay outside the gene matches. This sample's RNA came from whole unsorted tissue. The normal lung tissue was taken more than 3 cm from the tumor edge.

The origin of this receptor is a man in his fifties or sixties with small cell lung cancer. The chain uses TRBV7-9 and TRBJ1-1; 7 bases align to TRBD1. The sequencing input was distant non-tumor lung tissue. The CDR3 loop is CASSLGGGRGTEAFF. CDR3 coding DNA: TGTGCCAGCAGCTTAGGAGGGGGCCGGGGCACTGAAGCTTTCTTT.